These T cell receptor beta chains were read from a single sample in a study of T cells after posttransplantation cyclophosphamide. Profiled with immunoSEQ multiplex PCR; TCRdb holds only in-frame clones, not every one. The sample holds 35,000 to 50,000 clones, around 91% seen once. Material: PBMCs, obtained roughly 60 days after allogeneic stem cell transplant with posttransplant cyclophosphamide. The receptors stem from a male patient aged 60-69 years who received an allogeneic stem cell transplant from a related donor and was CMV-positive. These T cells may partly come from the graft donor. The CDR3 runs from the conserved cysteine through the conserved F or W. The D gene is left open where the match is weak. A row's size may be missing; if present it is once, few, many or a size class.

d_call j_call clone_size v_call cdr3_aa cdr3_nt
NA TRBJ1-2 NA TRBV4-2 CASSQDRWGGGYTF TGTGCCAGCAGCCAAGATCGGTGGGGCGGTGGCTACACCTTC
TRBD1 TRBJ2-5 NA TRBV29-1 CSVGQGTETQYF TGCAGCGTCGGACAGGGCACAGAGACCCAGTACTTC
NA TRBJ2-7 NA TRBV23-1 CASSLRTPPYEQYF TGCGCCAGCAGTTTAAGGACTCCTCCCTACGAGCAGTACTTC
TRBD1 TRBJ1-1 medium-sized TRBV5-1 CASSQDREGNTEAFF TGCGCCAGCAGCCAAGACAGGGAAGGGAACACTGAAGCTTTCTTT
NA TRBJ2-7 NA TRBV5-8 CASSLRFFSELFYEQYF TGTGCCAGCAGCTTGCGTTTTTTCAGCGAGCTATTTTACGAGCAGTACTTC
NA TRBJ2-6 NA TRBV28 CASKLGSGYQSGANVLTF TGTGCCAGCAAGCTGGGAAGCGGATACCAGTCTGGGGCCAACGTCCTGACTTTC
NA TRBJ1-1 NA TRBV6-6 CASSYAGGDTEAFF TGTGCCAGCAGTTATGCGGGGGGGGACACTGAAGCTTTCTTT
NA TRBJ2-2 NA TRBV19 CASLGRRPSNTGELFF TGTGCCAGTTTAGGTAGGCGGCCCTCGAACACCGGGGAGCTGTTTTTT
TRBD1 TRBJ2-7 NA TRBV18 CASSPGTGGRDEQYF TGTGCCAGCTCACCCGGGACAGGGGGCCGCGACGAGCAGTACTTC
TRBD2 TRBJ2-3 NA TRBV4-1 CASSQDFVAGGPTDTQYF TGCGCCAGCAGCCAAGATTTCGTGGCGGGGGGGCCCACAGATACGCAGTATTTT
TRBD1 TRBJ1-1 NA TRBV6-5 CASSYGQGAGTEAFF TGTGCCAGCAGTTATGGACAGGGGGCAGGGACTGAAGCTTTCTTT
TRBD1 TRBJ1-5 NA TRBV9 CASSVAGGLNQPQHF TGTGCCAGCAGCGTAGCAGGGGGCCTCAATCAGCCCCAGCATTTT
TRBD2 TRBJ2-5 NA TRBV10-3 CAISSSGGAIQETQYF TGTGCCATCAGTTCTAGCGGGGGGGCGATCCAAGAGACCCAGTACTTC
TRBD2 TRBJ2-1 NA TRBV7-8 CASSLILAGVSYNEQFF TGTGCCAGCAGCTTGATATTAGCGGGGGTTTCCTACAATGAGCAGTTCTTC
NA TRBJ1-5 NA TRBV4-1 CASSQERNQPQHF TGCGCCAGCAGCCAAGAGAGGAATCAGCCCCAGCATTTT
TRBD2 TRBJ2-3 NA TRBV7-9 CASSPSLAGTSTDTQYF TGTGCCAGCAGCCCTAGCCTAGCGGGGACTAGCACAGATACGCAGTATTTT
NA TRBJ1-3 NA TRBV21-1 CASSKRDRGRNTIYF TGTGCCAGCAGCAAAAGGGACAGGGGAAGGAACACCATATATTTT
TRBD1 TRBJ1-1 once TRBV5-1 CASSSGTGGSTEAFF TGCGCCAGCAGCTCCGGGACAGGGGGGTCTACTGAAGCTTTCTTT